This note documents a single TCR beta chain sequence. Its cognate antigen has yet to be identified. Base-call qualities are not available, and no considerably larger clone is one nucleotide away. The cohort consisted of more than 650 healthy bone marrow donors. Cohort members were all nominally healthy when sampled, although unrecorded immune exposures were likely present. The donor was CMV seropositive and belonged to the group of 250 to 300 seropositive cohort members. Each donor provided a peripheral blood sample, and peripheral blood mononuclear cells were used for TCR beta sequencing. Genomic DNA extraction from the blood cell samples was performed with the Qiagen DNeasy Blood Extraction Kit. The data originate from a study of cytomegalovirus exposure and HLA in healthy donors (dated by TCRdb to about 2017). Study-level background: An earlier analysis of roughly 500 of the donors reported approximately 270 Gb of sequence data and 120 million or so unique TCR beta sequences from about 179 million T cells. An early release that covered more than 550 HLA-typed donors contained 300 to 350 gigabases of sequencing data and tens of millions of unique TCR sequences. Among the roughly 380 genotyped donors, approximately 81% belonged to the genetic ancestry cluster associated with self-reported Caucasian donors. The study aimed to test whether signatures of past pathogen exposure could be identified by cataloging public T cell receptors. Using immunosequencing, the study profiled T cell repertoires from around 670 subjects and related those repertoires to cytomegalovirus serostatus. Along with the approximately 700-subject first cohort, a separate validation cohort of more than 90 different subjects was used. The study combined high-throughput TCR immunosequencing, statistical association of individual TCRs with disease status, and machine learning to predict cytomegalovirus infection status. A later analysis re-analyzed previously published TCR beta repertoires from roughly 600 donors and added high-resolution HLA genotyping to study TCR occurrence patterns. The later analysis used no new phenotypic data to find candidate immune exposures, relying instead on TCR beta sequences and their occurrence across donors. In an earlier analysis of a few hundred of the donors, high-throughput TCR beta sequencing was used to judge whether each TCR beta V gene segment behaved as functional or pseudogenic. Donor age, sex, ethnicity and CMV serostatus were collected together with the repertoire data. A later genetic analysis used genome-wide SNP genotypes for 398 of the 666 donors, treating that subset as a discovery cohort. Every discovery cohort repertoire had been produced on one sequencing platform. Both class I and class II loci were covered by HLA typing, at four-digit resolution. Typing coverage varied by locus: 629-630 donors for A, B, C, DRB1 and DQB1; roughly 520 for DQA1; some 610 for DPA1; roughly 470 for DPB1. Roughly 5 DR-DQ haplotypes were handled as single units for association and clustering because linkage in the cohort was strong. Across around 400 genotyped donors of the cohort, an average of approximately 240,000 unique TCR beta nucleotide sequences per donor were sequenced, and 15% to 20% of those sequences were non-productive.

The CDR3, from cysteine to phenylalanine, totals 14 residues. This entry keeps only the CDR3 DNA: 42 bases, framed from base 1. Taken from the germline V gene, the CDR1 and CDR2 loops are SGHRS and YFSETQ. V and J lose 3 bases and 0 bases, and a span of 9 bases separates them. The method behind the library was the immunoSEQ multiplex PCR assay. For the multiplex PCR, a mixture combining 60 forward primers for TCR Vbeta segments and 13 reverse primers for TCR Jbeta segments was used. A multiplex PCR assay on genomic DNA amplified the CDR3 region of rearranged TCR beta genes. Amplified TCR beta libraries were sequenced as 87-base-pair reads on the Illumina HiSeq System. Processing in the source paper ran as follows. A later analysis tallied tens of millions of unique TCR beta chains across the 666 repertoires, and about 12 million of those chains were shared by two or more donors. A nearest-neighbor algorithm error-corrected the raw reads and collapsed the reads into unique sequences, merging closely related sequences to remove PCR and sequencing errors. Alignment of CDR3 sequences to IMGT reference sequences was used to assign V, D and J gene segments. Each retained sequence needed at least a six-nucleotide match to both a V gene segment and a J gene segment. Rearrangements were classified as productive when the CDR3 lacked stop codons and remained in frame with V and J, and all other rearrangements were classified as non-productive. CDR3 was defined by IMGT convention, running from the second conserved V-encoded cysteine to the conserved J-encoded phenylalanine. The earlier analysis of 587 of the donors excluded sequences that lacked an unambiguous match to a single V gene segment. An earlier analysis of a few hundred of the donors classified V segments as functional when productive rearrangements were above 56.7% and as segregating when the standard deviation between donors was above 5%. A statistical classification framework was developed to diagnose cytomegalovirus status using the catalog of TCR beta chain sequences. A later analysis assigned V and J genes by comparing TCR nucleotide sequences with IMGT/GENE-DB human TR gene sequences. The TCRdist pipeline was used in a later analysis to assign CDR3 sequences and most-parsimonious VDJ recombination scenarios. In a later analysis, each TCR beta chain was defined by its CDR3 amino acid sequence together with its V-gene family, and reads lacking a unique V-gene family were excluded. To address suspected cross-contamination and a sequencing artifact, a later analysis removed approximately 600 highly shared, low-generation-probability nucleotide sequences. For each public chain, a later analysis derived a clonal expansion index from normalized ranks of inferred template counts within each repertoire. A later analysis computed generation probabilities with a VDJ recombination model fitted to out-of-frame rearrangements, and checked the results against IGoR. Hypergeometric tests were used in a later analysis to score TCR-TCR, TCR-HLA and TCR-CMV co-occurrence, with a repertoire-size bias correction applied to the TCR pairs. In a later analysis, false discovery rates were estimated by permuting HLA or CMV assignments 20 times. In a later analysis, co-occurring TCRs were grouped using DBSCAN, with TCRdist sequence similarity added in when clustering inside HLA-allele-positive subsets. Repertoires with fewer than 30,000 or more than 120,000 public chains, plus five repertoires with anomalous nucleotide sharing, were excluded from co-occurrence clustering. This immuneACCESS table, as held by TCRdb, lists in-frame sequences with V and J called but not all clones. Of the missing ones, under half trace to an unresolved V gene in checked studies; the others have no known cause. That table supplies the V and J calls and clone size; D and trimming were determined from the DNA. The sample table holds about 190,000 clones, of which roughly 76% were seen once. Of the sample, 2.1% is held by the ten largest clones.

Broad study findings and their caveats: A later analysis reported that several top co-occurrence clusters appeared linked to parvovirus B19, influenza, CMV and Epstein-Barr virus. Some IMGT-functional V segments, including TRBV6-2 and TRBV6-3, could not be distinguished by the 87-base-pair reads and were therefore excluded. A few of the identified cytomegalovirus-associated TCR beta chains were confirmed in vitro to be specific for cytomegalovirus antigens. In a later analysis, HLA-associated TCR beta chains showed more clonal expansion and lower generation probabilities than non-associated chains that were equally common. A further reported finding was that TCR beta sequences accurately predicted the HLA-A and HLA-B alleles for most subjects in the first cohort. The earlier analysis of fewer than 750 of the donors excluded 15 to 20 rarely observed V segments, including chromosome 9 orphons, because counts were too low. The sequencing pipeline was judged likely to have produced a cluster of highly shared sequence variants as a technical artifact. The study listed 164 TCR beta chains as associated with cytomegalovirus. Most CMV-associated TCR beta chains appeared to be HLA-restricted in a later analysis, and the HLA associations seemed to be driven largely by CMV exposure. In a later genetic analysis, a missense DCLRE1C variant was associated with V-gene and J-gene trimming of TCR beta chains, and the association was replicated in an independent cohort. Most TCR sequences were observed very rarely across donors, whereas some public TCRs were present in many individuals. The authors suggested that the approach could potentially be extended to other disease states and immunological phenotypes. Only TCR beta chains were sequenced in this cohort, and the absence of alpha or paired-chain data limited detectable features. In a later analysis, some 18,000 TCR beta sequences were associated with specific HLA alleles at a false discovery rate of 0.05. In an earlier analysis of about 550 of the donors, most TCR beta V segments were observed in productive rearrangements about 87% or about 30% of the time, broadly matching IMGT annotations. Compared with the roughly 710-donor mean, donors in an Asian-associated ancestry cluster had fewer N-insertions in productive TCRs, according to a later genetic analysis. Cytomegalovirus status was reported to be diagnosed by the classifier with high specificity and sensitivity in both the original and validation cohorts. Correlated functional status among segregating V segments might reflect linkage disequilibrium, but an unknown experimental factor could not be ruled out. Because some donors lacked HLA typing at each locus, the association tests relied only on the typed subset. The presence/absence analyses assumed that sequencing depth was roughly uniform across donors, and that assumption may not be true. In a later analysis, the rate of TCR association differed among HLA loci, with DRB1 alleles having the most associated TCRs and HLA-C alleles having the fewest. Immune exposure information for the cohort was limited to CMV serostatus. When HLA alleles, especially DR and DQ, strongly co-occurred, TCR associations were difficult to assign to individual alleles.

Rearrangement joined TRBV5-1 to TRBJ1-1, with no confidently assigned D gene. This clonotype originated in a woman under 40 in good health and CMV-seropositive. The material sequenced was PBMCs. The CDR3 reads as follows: CASSSPTLNTEAFF. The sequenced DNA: TGCGCCAGCAGCTCCCCGACTTTGAACACTGAAGCTTTCTTT.